The entry below describes one TCR beta chain. Its antigen remains unidentified. The data are from a study of T cells expressing NK-cell markers. Turning to the study itself: The authors sequenced eight donors, of whom seven were HCMV-seropositive and one was seronegative.

Making the TCR beta cDNA relied on 5'RACE template switching with UMIs. TCRdb re-called the 5' RACE reads; one entry per CDR3 protein, DNA not given. This sample contains about 460,000 distinct CDR3 sequences. This CDR3 has 15 amino acids. The germline CDR1 and CDR2 sequences are SGDLS and YYNGEE. Study-wide results and caveats: Dominant NKG2C+ clonotypes were found to form roughly 1.0-7.0% of CD8+ T cells in about 6 donors. One observes that, in a handful of donors, these clonotypes were also the leading ones within the CD3+CD56-NKG2C+ fraction.

Sequenced material: blood T cells: a sorted CD56 or NKG2C T cell subset, CD4+ or CD8+ T cells, or bulk PBMC T cells (not recorded which). The receptor's source is a woman aged 50 to 60 in good health. The gene calls are TRBV9 and TRBJ2-7. The CDR3 here is CASSVGGSQTYEQYF.